The present T cell receptor beta chain was sequenced within a study of blood T cell repertoires in COVID-19. TCRdb's table, derived via immunoSEQ multiplex PCR, lists solely in-frame clones and lacks some. The sample has 200,000 to 300,000 clones, about nine tenths seen once. Trimming removed 7 bases from V and 0 bases from J, with 15 bases in between. CDR3 size: 15 residues. CDR1 and CDR2 (germline): LNHDA, SQIVND (reference sequence). This TCR was sampled from a man younger than 40 with COVID-19, enrolled during active disease. Material for sequencing was peripheral blood. This chain links TRBV19 with TRBJ2-5; possible D gene TRBD2, 6 bases. CDR3 nucleotide sequence: TGTGCCAGTACCAGCGGAGGGGTGTACCAAGAGACCCAGTACTTC. Translated, it gives CASTSGGVYQETQYF.